This T cell receptor beta chain stems from a study of CD8+ T cells in alopecia areata (dated by TCRdb to the late 2010s). Study-level background: Treated patients were enrolled in an open-label pilot trial of oral tofacitinib at 5 to 10 mg twice daily for moderate-to-severe alopecia areata. Patients stayed on tofacitinib for 6 to 18 months and then had 6 months of follow-up off drug so that delayed response and recurrence could be assessed. For the treated patients, the SALT score, which quantifies what percentage of scalp surface area is affected, served as the measure of disease severity. In both human patients and the C3H/HeJ mouse model, the study applied high-throughput TCRbeta sequencing to look at T cell clonal expansion in alopecia areata. Human TCRbeta sequencing covered scalp tissue and sorted CD4+ and CD8+ peripheral blood T cells from patchy and totalis/universalis alopecia areata patients and healthy controls. Biopsies were taken from tofacitinib-treated patients at baseline and again at 4 and 24 weeks into treatment, and several of those patients also had a later scalp biopsy. Clonality in the scalp was compared among normal scalp (n=4), patchy alopecia areata scalp (n=8), and alopecia totalis/universalis scalp (n=8). The RNA source kit depended on sample type: the PAXgene miRNA kit for fixed scalp, the miRNeasy kit for PBMCs, and the RNeasy kit for mouse skin. Amplification of TCRbeta CDR3 regions was done by immunoSEQ multiplex PCR using 35 Vbeta forward primers and 13 Jbeta reverse primers. General conclusions and limits of the study: Resident alphabeta T cells in normal human skin are also sequenced, complicating scalp TCR repertoire analysis, unlike mouse skin dominated by gammadelta T cells. Many expanded lesional clones were found to persist in scalp and blood during tofacitinib treatment, and relapse after treatment cessation may be partly explained by this persistence. Higher clonality and more expanded CD8+ clones were observed in lesional scalp than in normal scalp, particularly in alopecia totalis/universalis, a finding suggestive of antigenic drive. The treated cohort was small, with a single nonresponder, so links between baseline CD8+ expansion and response need larger studies. TCR sequences shared between patients were less clear than in mice, possibly partly because of HLA diversity in the patient population. With tofacitinib, both scalp clonality and the number of expanded CD8+ clones among the top 100 scalp clones went down significantly.

The germline V gene sets CDR1 to MDHEN and CDR2 to SYDVKM. From V the trimming removes 5 bases and from J it removes 8 bases, while the gene matches leave 9 bases of the junction unaccounted for. Its CDR3 holds 14 amino acids, cysteine through phenylalanine. Only the CDR3 region is kept as DNA, spanning 42 bases read in frame from base 1. Libraries were prepared through the immunoSEQ multiplex PCR assay. RNA was extracted from all samples and reverse transcribed into cDNA, which served as template for TCR sequencing. First-strand cDNA was synthesized with SuperScript III using a 2:1 mix of oligo-dT and random hexamers. A synthetic immune receptor repertoire was used to assess amplification bias, and residual bias was removed computationally. The original pipeline was this. After raw reads were preprocessed to remove errors, the CDR3 was defined following IMGT conventions as running from the conserved cysteine to phenylalanine. Clonality was computed as 1 minus the Shannon entropy, with the entropy normalized by log2 of the number of productive unique TCRs. Whether each scalp clone was CD4 or CD8 was inferred by checking scalp TCRbeta sequences against the CD4 and CD8 repertoires from sorted blood. The source is immuneACCESS, and TCRdb retained only in-frame sequences with V and J called. Part of the clones is not carried over; for the studies checked, unresolved V genes explain less than half of this, and the remainder is unexplained. D and trimming were read from the DNA, whereas the V and J calls and clone size are those reported in that table. The sample contains 150,000 to 200,000 clones, roughly three fifths of them found a single time. Of the sample, less than 3.5% falls within the top ten clones.

The time point label, as the study defines it: four to five weeks on oral tofacitinib. The treatment or condition label corresponds to: oral pan-JAK inhibitor, 5-10 mg twice daily. Lesional scalp punch biopsies and peripheral blood were collected from alopecia areata patients. PBMCs were isolated by density centrifugation and stained for CD3, CD4 and CD8, and CD4+ and CD8+ T cells were sorted on a FACSAria. As to this clone: It lacks a known antigen. Per-nucleotide qualities are absent, and no much larger clonotype sits a single base away.

This receptor was identified in a human donor with alopecia areata. This specimen was CD4+ T cells sorted from blood, taken at week 4, from a patient treated with tofacitinib. The rearrangement combines TRBV28 with TRBJ2-1, and TRBD2 matches 7 of the central bases. The nucleotides read TGTGCCAGCAGTGAATACGGGGGGAAAGATGAGCAGTTCTTC. It specifies CASSEYGGKDEQFF.